The rows below give T cell receptor beta chains drawn from one sample of a study of blood T cell repertoires in COVID-19. TCRdb's copy holds only in-frame clones and misses some; the assay was immunoSEQ multiplex PCR. The repertoire includes about 92,000 clones, about 85% of them detected once, and around 12% sits in the top ten. The sequenced material came from peripheral blood. These receptors originate from a human donor in a cohort sampled during active COVID-19. Both conserved end residues are trimmed from each CDR3. Expanded clones are given a class, and other clones once, few, many or no size at all.

CDR3: ASSLTGGAIGNEQF
size: few
J: TRBJ2-1
V: TRBV7-9

CDR3: ASSLWRESVGEQF
size: .
J: TRBJ2-1
V: TRBV28

CDR3: ASSPSGGAPGELF
size: .
J: TRBJ2-2
V: TRBV27

CDR3: ASRLGGNPDTQY
size: .
J: TRBJ2-3
V: TRBV28

CDR3: ASSGDSPGYT
size: .
J: TRBJ1-2
V: TRBV2

CDR3: ASSLGSEDRGTQY
size: .
J: TRBJ2-5
V: TRBV7-8

CDR3: ASRPPSGKIFYEQY
size: .
J: TRBJ2-7
V: TRBV19

CDR3: ASSFGSSGNTIY
size: .
J: TRBJ1-3
V: TRBV6-2/TRBV6-3

CDR3: ASSWTAQETQY
size: once
J: TRBJ2-5
V: TRBV5-4

CDR3: ASSGQGDTIY
size: few
J: TRBJ1-3
V: TRBV10-3

CDR3: ASFLGRGVTDTQY
size: .
J: TRBJ2-3
V: TRBV5-4

CDR3: ASSMGGRTYNSPLH
size: .
J: TRBJ1-6
V: TRBV19

CDR3: ASSLRAGASYNEQF
size: .
J: TRBJ2-1
V: TRBV7-3

CDR3: ASSFGGNEQF
size: few
J: TRBJ2-1
V: TRBV4-3

CDR3: ASSIAGGQETQY
size: .
J: TRBJ2-5
V: TRBV19

CDR3: ASSRRSGRLQETQY
size: .
J: TRBJ2-5
V: TRBV11-1

CDR3: ASKDLAGGPQF
size: few
J: TRBJ2-1
V: TRBV27

CDR3: ASSYPSSGRGLSYNEQF
size: once
J: TRBJ2-1
V: TRBV6-2/TRBV6-3

CDR3: ASGYQGTGELF
size: .
J: TRBJ2-2
V: TRBV12-5

CDR3: ASSKGGRASTGELF
size: .
J: TRBJ2-2
V: TRBV21-1

CDR3: ASREGQALGYGYT
size: .
J: TRBJ1-2
V: TRBV4-3

CDR3: ASSYPRDDLNTEAF
size: .
J: TRBJ1-1
V: TRBV5-1

CDR3: ATGSGTWGNQPQH
size: .
J: TRBJ1-5
V: TRBV15

CDR3: ASSRVRSNTEAF
size: .
J: TRBJ1-1
V: TRBV7-3

CDR3: ASSSSPTVNTEAF
size: .
J: TRBJ1-1
V: TRBV7-3

CDR3: ASSLTSSGYEQY
size: .
J: TRBJ2-7
V: TRBV27

CDR3: ASSLVLAGKAF
size: .
J: TRBJ2-1
V: TRBV5-1

CDR3: ASSIEQGTALMELF
size: .
J: TRBJ2-2
V: TRBV19

CDR3: ASSRQVVGNQPQH
size: .
J: TRBJ1-5
V: TRBV4-1

CDR3: ASSEAEQGRGYT
size: .
J: TRBJ1-2
V: TRBV2

CDR3: ASSQDAGARADTQY
size: .
J: TRBJ2-3
V: TRBV4-1

CDR3: ASSYSVAGGQETQY
size: .
J: TRBJ2-5
V: TRBV6-5

CDR3: ASSLSPSYEQY
size: .
J: TRBJ2-7
V: TRBV7-8

CDR3: ASRSRLQNTEAF
size: .
J: TRBJ1-1
V: TRBV25-1

CDR3: ASSYSKLWSSPEQF
size: .
J: TRBJ2-1
V: TRBV6-5

CDR3: ASSPPGGDVKTQY
size: .
J: TRBJ2-5
V: TRBV6-2/TRBV6-3

CDR3: ASTPRQGADQPQH
size: .
J: TRBJ1-5
V: TRBV19

CDR3: ASSLGSAGVTYEQY
size: .
J: TRBJ2-7
V: TRBV7-2

CDR3: ASSPSPQVSQPQH
size: .
J: TRBJ1-5
V: TRBV27

CDR3: ASSVVQGHDTDTQY
size: .
J: TRBJ2-3
V: TRBV7-8

CDR3: SASGGRASYEQY
size: .
J: TRBJ2-7
V: TRBV20-1

CDR3: ASSYRQDNQPQH
size: .
J: TRBJ1-5
V: TRBV6-5

CDR3: ASSLKGTDSNQPQH
size: .
J: TRBJ1-5
V: TRBV5-5

CDR3: SASQRGRVEQF
size: .
J: TRBJ2-1
V: TRBV20-1

CDR3: SVDARSGNTIY
size: .
J: TRBJ1-3
V: TRBV29-1

CDR3: SVKGVSGRGNTQY
size: once
J: TRBJ2-3
V: TRBV29-1

CDR3: ALTDRRNTEAF
size: .
J: TRBJ1-1
V: TRBV6-5

CDR3: ASSIRGTGASNQPQH
size: once
J: TRBJ1-5
V: TRBV19

CDR3: ASRGLGANEQF
size: .
J: TRBJ2-1
V: TRBV4-3

CDR3: AWSPKRGRTGNTIY
size: .
J: TRBJ1-3
V: TRBV30

CDR3: AWSTGAHYGYT
size: .
J: TRBJ1-2
V: TRBV30

CDR3: AISEIYTEAF
size: .
J: TRBJ1-1
V: TRBV10-3

CDR3: ASSPPPRTDQPGELF
size: .
J: TRBJ2-2
V: TRBV18

CDR3: AWGTGILNTEAF
size: few
J: TRBJ1-1
V: TRBV30

CDR3: ASSKGQGIYEQY
size: .
J: TRBJ2-7
V: TRBV19

CDR3: ASSSSLGDTQY
size: .
J: TRBJ2-3
V: TRBV6-6